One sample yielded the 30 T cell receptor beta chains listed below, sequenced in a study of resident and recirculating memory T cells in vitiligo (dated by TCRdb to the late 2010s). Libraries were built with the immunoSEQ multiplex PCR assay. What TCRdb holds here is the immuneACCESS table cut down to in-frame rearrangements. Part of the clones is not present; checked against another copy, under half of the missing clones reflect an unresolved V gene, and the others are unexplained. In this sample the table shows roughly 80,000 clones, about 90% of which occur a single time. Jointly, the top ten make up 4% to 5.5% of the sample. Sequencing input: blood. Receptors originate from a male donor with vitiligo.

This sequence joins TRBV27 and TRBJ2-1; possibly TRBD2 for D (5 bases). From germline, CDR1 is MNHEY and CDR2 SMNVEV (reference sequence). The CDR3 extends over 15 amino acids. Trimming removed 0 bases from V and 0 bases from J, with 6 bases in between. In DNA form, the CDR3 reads TGTGCCAGCAGTTTATCGGGGAGCTCCTACAATGAGCAGTTCTTC. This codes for CASSLSGSSYNEQFF.

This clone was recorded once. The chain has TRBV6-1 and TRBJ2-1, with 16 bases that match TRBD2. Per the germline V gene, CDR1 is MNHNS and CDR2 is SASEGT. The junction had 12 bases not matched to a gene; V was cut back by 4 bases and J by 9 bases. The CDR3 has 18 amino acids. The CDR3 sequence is CASSAIQGTSGRAGEQFF. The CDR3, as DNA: TGTGCCAGCAGTGCAATACAGGGGACTAGCGGGAGGGCCGGTGAGCAGTTCTTC.

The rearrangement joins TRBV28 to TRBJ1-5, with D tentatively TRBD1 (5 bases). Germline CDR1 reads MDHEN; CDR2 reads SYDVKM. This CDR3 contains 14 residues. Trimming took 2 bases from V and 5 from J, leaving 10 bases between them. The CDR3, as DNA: TGTGCCAGCAGTTTAACGGGACTATATCAGCCCCAGCATTTT. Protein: CASSLTGLYQPQHF.

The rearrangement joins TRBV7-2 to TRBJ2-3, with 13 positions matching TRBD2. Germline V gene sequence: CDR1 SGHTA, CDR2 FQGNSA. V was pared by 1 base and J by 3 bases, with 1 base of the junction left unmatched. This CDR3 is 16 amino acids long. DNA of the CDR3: TGTGCCAGCAGCTTAGTGGGACTAGCGGGAACAGATACGCAGTATTTT. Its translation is CASSLVGLAGTDTQYF.

The CDR3 protein is CASSLTPRGSYEQYF. The DNA of the CDR3 is TGTGCCAGCAGCCTTACCCCTAGGGGATCCTACGAGCAGTACTTC. The chain is built from TRBV27 and TRBJ2-7; TRBD1 might be the D (5 bases). The V and J ends lost 6 bases and 1 base respectively, with 16 bases between them. The CDR3 spans 15 residues. Germline CDR1 and CDR2: MNHEY and SMNVEV (reference sequence).

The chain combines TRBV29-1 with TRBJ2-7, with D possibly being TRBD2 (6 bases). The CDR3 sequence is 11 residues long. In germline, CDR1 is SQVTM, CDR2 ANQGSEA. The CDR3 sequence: CTGTEGSEQYF. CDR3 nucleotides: TGCACCGGGACGGAGGGGTCCGAGCAGTACTTC.

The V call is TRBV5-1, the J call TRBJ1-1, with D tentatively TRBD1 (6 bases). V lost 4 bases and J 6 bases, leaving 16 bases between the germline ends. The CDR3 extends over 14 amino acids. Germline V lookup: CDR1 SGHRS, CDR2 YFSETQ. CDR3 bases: TGCGCCAGCAGCGCCCGTGGGGGGGCCGCTGAAGCTTTCTTT. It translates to CASSARGGAAEAFF.

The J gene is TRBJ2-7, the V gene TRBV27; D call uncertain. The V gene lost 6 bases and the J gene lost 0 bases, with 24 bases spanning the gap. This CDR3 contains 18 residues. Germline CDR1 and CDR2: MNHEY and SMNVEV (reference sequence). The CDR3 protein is CASSPKSISVRSSYEQYF. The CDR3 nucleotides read TGTGCCAGCAGCCCTAAAAGCATAAGTGTGCGAAGCTCCTACGAGCAGTACTTC.

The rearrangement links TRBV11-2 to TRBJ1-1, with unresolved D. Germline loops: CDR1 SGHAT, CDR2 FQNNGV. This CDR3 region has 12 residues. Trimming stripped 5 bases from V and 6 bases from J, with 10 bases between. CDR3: CASSPVAAEAFF. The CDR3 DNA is TGTGCCAGCAGCCCAGTCGCGGCTGAAGCTTTCTTT.

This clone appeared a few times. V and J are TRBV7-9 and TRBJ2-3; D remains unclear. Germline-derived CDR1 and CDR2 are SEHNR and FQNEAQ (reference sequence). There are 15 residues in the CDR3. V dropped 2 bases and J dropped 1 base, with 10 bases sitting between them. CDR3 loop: CASSLLGARTDTQYF. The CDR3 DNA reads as TGTGCCAGCAGCTTATTAGGAGCGCGCACAGATACGCAGTATTTT.

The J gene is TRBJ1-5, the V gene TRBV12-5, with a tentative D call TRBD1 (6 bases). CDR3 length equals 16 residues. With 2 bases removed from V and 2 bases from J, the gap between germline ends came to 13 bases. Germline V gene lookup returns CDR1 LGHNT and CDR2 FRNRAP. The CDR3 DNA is TGTGCTAGTGGTTTGTGGGGGGGCGGTCGCAATCAGCCCCAGCATTTT. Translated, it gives CASGLWGGGRNQPQHF.

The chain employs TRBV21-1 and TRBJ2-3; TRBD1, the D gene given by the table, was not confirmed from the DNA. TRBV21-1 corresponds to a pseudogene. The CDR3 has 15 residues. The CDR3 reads CASSKVAPSTDTQYF. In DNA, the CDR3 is TGTGCCAGCAGCAAAGTGGCCCCTAGCACAGATACGCAGTATTTT.

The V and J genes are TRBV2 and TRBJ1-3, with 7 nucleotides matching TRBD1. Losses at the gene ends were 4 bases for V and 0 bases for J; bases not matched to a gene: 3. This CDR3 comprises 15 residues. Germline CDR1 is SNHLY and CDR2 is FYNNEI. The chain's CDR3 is CASSGQGDSGNTIYF. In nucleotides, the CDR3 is TGTGCCAGCAGTGGGCAGGGGGACTCTGGAAACACCATATATTTT. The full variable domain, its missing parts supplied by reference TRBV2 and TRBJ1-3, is EPEVTQTPSHQVTQMGQEVILRCVPISNHLYFYWYRQILGQKVEFLVSFYNNEISEKSEIFDDQFSVERPDGSNFTLKIRSTKLEDSAMYFCASSGQGDSGNTIYFGEGSWLTVV.

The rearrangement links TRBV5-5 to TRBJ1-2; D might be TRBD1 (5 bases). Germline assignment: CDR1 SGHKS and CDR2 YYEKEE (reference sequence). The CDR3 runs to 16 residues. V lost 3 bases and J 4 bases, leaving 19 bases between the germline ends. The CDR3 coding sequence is TGTGCCAGCAGCTCCATACAAACGTGGGGGGTCTATGGCTACACCTTC. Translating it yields CASSSIQTWGVYGYTF.

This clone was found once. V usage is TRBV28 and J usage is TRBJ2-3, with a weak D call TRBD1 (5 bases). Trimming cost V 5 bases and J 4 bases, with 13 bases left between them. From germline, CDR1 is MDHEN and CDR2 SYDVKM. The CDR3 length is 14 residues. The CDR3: CASSPPRASDTQYF. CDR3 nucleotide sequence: TGTGCCAGCAGTCCCCCCAGGGCCTCAGATACGCAGTATTTT.

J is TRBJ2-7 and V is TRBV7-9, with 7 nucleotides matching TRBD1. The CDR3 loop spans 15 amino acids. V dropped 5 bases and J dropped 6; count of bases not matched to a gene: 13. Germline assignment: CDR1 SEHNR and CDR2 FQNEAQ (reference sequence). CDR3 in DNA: TGTGCCAGCAGCGGACCGACAGGGAATCAGGGCGAGCAGTACTTC. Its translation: CASSGPTGNQGEQYF.

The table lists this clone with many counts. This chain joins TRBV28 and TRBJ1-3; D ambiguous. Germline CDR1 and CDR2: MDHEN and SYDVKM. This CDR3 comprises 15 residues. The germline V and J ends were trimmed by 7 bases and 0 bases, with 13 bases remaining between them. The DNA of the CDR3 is TGTGCCAGCACCCGTTCCCGGGTCTCTGGAAACACCATATATTTT. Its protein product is CASTRSRVSGNTIYF.

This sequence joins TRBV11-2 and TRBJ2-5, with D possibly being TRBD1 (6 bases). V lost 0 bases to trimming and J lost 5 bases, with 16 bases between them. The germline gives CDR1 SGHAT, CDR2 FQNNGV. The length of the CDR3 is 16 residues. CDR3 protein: CASSLEGRGITETQYF. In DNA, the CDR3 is TGTGCCAGCAGCTTAGAGGGCAGGGGAATAACGGAGACCCAGTACTTC. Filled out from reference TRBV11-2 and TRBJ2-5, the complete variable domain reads EAGVAQSPRYKIIEKRQSVAFWCNPISGHATLYWYQQILGQGPKLLIQFQNNGVVDDSQLPKDRFSAERLKGVDSTLKIQPAKLEDSAVYLCASSLEGRGITETQYFGPGTRLLVL.

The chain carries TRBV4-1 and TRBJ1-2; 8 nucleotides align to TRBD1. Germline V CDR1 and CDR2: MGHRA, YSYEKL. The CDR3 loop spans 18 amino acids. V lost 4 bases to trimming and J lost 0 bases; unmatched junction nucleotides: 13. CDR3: CASSPGRSRGPTNYGYTF. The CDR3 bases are TGCGCCAGCAGCCCAGGCCGTAGCAGGGGGCCTACTAACTATGGCTACACCTTC.

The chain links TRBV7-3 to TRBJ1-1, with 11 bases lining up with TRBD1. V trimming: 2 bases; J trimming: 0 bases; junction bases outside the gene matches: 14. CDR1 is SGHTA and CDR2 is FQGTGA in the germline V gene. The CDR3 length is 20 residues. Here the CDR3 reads CASSLYPDRGRSTMNTEAFF. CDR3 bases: TGTGCCAGCAGCTTATATCCGGACAGGGGGCGGTCGACGATGAACACTGAAGCTTTCTTT.

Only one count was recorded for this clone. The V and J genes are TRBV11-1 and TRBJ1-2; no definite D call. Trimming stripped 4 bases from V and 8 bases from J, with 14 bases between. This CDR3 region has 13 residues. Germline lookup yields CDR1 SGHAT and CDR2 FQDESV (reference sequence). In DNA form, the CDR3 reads TGTGCCAGCAGCTCAGCCAAGGAGGGCGGCTACACCTTC. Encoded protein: CASSSAKEGGYTF.

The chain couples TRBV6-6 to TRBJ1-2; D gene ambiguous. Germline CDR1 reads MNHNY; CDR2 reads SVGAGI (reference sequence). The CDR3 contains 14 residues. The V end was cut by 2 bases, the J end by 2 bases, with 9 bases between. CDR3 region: CASSYHGRNYGYTF. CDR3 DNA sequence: TGTGCCAGCAGTTACCACGGTCGGAACTATGGCTACACCTTC.

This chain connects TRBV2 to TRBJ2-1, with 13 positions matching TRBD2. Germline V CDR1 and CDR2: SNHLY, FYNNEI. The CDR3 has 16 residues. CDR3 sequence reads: CALRTSGGSSYNEQFF. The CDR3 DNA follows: TGTGCTCTTCGGACTAGCGGGGGCAGCTCCTACAATGAGCAGTTCTTC.

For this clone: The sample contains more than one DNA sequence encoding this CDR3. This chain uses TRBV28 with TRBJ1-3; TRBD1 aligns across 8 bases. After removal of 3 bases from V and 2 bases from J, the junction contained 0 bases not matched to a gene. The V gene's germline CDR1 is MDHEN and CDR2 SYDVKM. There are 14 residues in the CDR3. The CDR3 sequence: CASSLTGAGNTIYF. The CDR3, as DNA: TGTGCCAGCAGTTTGACAGGGGCTGGAAACACCATATATTTT.

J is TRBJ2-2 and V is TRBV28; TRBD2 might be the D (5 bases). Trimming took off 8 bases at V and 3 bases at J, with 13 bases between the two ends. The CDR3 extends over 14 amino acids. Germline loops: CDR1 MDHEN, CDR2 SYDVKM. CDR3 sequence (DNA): TGTGCCAGCTCGGGGTCTCTATACACCGGGGAGCTGTTTTTT. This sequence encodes CASSGSLYTGELFF.

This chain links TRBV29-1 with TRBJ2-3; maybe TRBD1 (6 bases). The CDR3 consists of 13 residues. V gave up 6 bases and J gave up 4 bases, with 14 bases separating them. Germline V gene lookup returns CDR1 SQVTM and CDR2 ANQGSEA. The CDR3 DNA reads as TGCAGCGTCCTCATGACAGGTCCAGATACGCAGTATTTT. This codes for CSVLMTGPDTQYF.

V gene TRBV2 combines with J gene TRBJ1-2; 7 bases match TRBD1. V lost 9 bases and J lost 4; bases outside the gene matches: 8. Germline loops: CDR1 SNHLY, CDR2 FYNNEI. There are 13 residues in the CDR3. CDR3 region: CARLNPGGYGYTF. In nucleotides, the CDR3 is TGTGCCAGACTGAACCCAGGGGGCTATGGCTACACCTTC. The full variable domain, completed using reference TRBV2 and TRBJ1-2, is EPEVTQTPSHQVTQMGQEVILRCVPISNHLYFYWYRQILGQKVEFLVSFYNNEISEKSEIFDDQFSVERPDGSNFTLKIRSTKLEDSAMYFCARLNPGGYGYTFGSGTRLTVV.

The CDR3 protein is CASRLMNTEAFF. The CDR3 DNA follows: TGTGCCAGCAGATTAATGAACACTGAAGCTTTCTTT. The chain is built from TRBV25-1 and TRBJ1-1, with D unclear. Germline-derived CDR1 and CDR2 are MGHDK and SYGVNS. Trimming took 6 bases from V and 0 from J, leaving 5 bases between them. The CDR3 sequence is 12 residues long.

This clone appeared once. The CDR3 sequence is CASSSPLLAGGQETQYF. DNA of the CDR3: TGTGCCAGCAGCTCACCTTTACTAGCGGGAGGGCAAGAGACCCAGTACTTC. The rearrangement links TRBV11-2 to TRBJ2-5, with 13 bases fitting TRBD2. Germline CDR1 is SGHAT and CDR2 is FQNNGV. V was pared by 4 bases and J by 2 bases, with 7 bases of the junction left unmatched. The CDR3 runs to 17 residues.

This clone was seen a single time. CDR3 residues: CASSWASGRENTGELFF. The CDR3 bases are TGTGCCAGTAGTTGGGCTAGCGGGAGAGAGAACACCGGGGAGCTGTTTTTT. The genes are TRBV19 and TRBJ2-2; the match to TRBD2 covers 10 bases. Germline lookup yields CDR1 LNHDA and CDR2 SQIVND (reference sequence). The CDR3 totals 17 residues. The V and J ends lost 5 bases and 1 base, in that order; junction bases with no gene match: 7.